This TCR beta chain was sequenced for a study of T cells in Graves' hyperthyroidism and ophthalmopathy. Study-level information: Peripheral blood specimens were obtained at initial diagnosis, prior to any treatment.

The patients, who ranged from 18 to 65 in age, presented with newly diagnosed hyperthyroidism lasting under 2 months. Each diagnosis drew on symptoms, thyroxine, TRAb, thyroid ultrasound and orbital computed tomography findings. V was clipped by 6 bases and J by 4 bases, with 12 bases between them. Germline CDR1 MNHNS, CDR2 SASEGT. This CDR3 comprises 13 residues. Amplified TCR beta CDR3 regions came from RNA transcripts. With the HTBI primer set, the TCR CDR3 went through a first round of RT-PCR. TCRdb re-derived calls from the multiplex PCR reads in MiXCR, one entry per CDR3 protein. In the table there are about 720,000 distinct CDR3 sequences, roughly 17% of which are singletons.

The sequencing sample was made of blood. The sequence was obtained from a man aged 18 to 30 with Graves' hyperthyroidism. The chain couples TRBV6-1 to TRBJ1-2, with D uncertain. Here the CDR3 reads CASRKDGSYGYTF. The CDR3 nucleotides read TGTGCCAGCAGGAAGGACGGATCCTATGGCTACACCTTC.